This record looks at one T cell receptor (beta chain) sequence and its context. Its antigen remains unidentified. V lost 0 bases and J 4 bases, leaving 14 bases between the germline ends. There are 16 residues in the CDR3. CDR1 and CDR2 from the germline V gene are SGHRS and YFSETQ. Method: immunoSEQ multiplex PCR; TCRdb's copy keeps in-frame clones and lacks some. The profile shows roughly 600,000 clones, 95% to 98% of them singletons. These data belong to a study of shared clonotypes between healthy human individuals. Study-wide results and limits: In a handful of donors, roughly 5.2% of naive CD4 clonotypes appeared in common.

Terminally differentiated effector memory CD45RA+ cells were excluded by CCR7 positive selection of CD45RO-negative cells. The V and J genes are TRBV5-1 and TRBJ2-1; D assignment may be TRBD1 or TRBD2 (5 bases each). Sequencing was carried out using naive CD8+ T cells sorted from blood. This TCR was recovered from a man younger than 45 in good health. The CDR3 sequence is CASSLGERGFYNEQFF. The CDR3 DNA follows: TGCGCCAGCAGCTTGGGGGAGAGGGGATTTTACAATGAGCAGTTCTTC.